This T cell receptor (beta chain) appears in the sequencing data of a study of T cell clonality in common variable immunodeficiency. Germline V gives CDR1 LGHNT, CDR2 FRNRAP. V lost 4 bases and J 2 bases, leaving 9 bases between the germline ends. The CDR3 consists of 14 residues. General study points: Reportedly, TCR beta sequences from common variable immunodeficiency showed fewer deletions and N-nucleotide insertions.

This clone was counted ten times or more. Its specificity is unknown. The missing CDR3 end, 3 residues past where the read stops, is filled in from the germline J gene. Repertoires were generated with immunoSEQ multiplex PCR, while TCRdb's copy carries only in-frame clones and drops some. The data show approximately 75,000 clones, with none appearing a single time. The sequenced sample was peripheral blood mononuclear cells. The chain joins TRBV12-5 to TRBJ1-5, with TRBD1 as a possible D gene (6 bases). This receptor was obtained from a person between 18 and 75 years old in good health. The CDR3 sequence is CASGSRQGNQPQHF. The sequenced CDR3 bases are TGTGCTAGTGGTTCCCGACAGGGCAATCAGCCC. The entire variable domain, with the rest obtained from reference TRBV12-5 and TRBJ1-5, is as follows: DARVTQTPRHKVTEMGQEVTMRCQPILGHNTVFWYRQTMMQGLELLAYFRNRAPLDDSGMPKDRFSAEMPDATLATLKIQPSEPRDSAVYFCASGSRQGNQPQHFGDGTRLSIL.